This T cell receptor beta chain was documented in a study of shared clonotypes between healthy human individuals. Study results and limitations: Non-shared clonotypes had lower generation probabilities than clonotypes shared by all four sorted-subset donors. Specimens sampled were limited to blood, with tissue repertoires likely differing. The donor pool, a small one, limited the genetic and exposure-history diversity represented.

The germline gives CDR1 SEHNR, CDR2 FQNEAQ (reference sequence). The CDR3 loop spans 18 amino acids. Unmatched junction bases numbered 11, after V lost 3 bases and J lost 0 bases. Remarks on this clone: Antigen specificity is unknown.

Execution of the assay was at deep level. Generated by immunoSEQ multiplex PCR, the TCRdb table keeps only in-frame clones and is missing some. The sample has a few million clones, 85% to 95% seen once. The chain uses TRBV7-9 and TRBJ2-7; 10 nucleotides line up with TRBD2. Sample: naive CD4+ T cells from PBMCs. Subset of the sample: CD45RA+ positively selected. This TCR was sampled from a man between 18 and 35 years old in good health. Some clones in this sample may be carry-over from other donors' samples. The CDR3, as DNA: TGTGCCAGCAGCTTCCGCCCTCTTCTAGCGGGAGTCTCCTACGAGCAGTACTTC. Residues: CASSFRPLLAGVSYEQYF.